This TCR beta chain was observed in a study of OX40 agonist ivuxolimab in advanced cancers. A word on this clone: The antigen remains unidentified.

The CDR3 consists of 16 residues. Germline CDR1 is SNHLY and CDR2 is FYNNEI. Between the trimmed V and J ends, which lost 2 bases and 0 bases, there was a span of 12 bases. Findings of the study overall: In the 0.1 to 3.0 mg/kg range, CD4+ and CD8+ blood T cells had expanded clonally by week 6.

Baseline was the first blood sampling point, followed by cycle 4 day 1 and cycle 7 day 1. Clones were read by immunoSEQ multiplex PCR, and TCRdb kept only the in-frame ones, dropping some. The table has tens of thousands of clones, roughly 80% seen once. The receptor's source is an adult with an advanced solid tumor such as melanoma, head and neck, liver or kidney cancer. Sequenced here: CD4+ or CD8+ T cells sorted from blood, sampled in a trial of the OX40 agonist ivuxolimab. J is TRBJ2-3 and V is TRBV2; D tentatively fits TRBD1 or TRBD2 (6 bases each). This chain's CDR3 is CASSELKGGSTDTQYF. As DNA, the CDR3 is TGTGCCAGCAGTGAATTGAAGGGGGGAAGCACAGATACGCAGTATTTT.